The 23 T cell receptor beta chains below were found in one sample sequenced in a study of T cell responses to AZD1222 COVID-19 vaccine. Some clones are missing from TCRdb's copy, which holds only in-frame ones; the method was immunoSEQ multiplex PCR. The table shows tens of thousands of clones, with about 90% occurring only once. This sample comprised peripheral blood, obtained on day 0 of MenACWY control vaccination. The source of these receptors is an adult in good health.

The gene calls are TRBV6-5 and TRBJ2-6, with TRBD2 identical over 9 bases. Losses at the gene ends were 6 bases for V and 0 bases for J; bases not matched to a gene: 0. This CDR3 spans 15 amino acids. In germline, CDR1 is MNHEY, CDR2 SVGAGI. CDR3 residues: CASRLAGSGANVLTF. The CDR3 DNA reads as TGTGCCAGCAGACTAGCGGGCTCTGGGGCCAACGTCCTGACTTTC.

The CDR3 protein is CATTRGGSSYEQYF. CDR3 nucleotide sequence: TGTGCCACGACTCGGGGCGGCTCTTCCTACGAGCAGTACTTC. V gene TRBV6-5 combines with J gene TRBJ2-7; D tentatively fits TRBD1 or TRBD2 (5 bases each). Germline V gives CDR1 MNHEY, CDR2 SVGAGI. V dropped 10 bases and J dropped 1 base, with 17 bases sitting between them. The CDR3 loop spans 14 amino acids.

This clone occurred once. V usage is TRBV19 and J usage is TRBJ1-5; maybe TRBD1 (6 bases). CDR3 size: 15 residues. CDR1 LNHDA and CDR2 SQIVND come from the germline V gene (reference sequence). V was trimmed by 6 bases and J by 3 bases, leaving 15 bases between them. The CDR3 region is CASRLGQSANQPQHF. CDR3 bases: TGTGCCAGTAGACTCGGACAGAGCGCCAATCAGCCCCAGCATTTT. Together with reference TRBV19 and TRBJ1-5, the CDR3 gives the full variable domain: DGGITQSPKYLFRKEGQNVTLSCEQNLNHDAMYWYRQDPGQGLRLIYYSQIVNDFQKGDIAEGYSVSREKKESFPLTVTSAQKNPTAFYLCASRLGQSANQPQHFGDGTRLSIL.

This rearrangement joins TRBV11-2 to TRBJ1-3; D remains unclear. The V gene lost 5 bases and the J gene lost 0 bases, with 11 bases spanning the gap. The CDR3 covers 15 residues. Looked up from germline, CDR1 is SGHAT and CDR2 is FQNNGV. The CDR3 region is CASSPTSFSGNTIYF. DNA of the CDR3: TGTGCCAGCAGCCCGACGTCGTTCTCTGGAAACACCATATATTTT.

This chain links TRBV6-1 with TRBJ1-5; TRBD1 is a possible D gene (6 bases). Trimming pared 2 bases from V and 0 bases from J, leaving 14 bases between. Per the germline V gene, CDR1 is MNHNS and CDR2 is SASEGT. The CDR3 extends over 17 amino acids. CDR3 coding DNA: TGTGCCAGCAGTGAACAGCAGGGACATTATAGCAATCAGCCCCAGCATTTT. This codes for CASSEQQGHYSNQPQHF.

Remarks on this clone: Here the CDR3 omits its conserved ending phenylalanine or tryptophan, so a read error is the likely source. Because the CDR3's place on the DNA is in doubt, the DNA is left out and the CDR3 is given as listed by TCRdb. The chain links TRBV4-1 to TRBJ1-1. The CDR3 is 16 amino acids in total, end residues counted. The germline CDR1 and CDR2 sequences are MGHRA and YSYEKL. The CDR3 loop is CASSQDTPQGQIGALI.

The rearrangement uses TRBV30 and TRBJ1-2; weak D call: TRBD1 (5 bases). Germline CDR1 reads GTSNPN; CDR2 reads SVGIG (reference sequence). CDR3 length equals 13 residues. V lost 4 bases to trimming and J lost 8 bases, with 17 bases between them. The CDR3 spells CAWIFQGGEGYTF. CDR3 in DNA: TGTGCCTGGATTTTCCAGGGAGGGGAAGGCTACACCTTC.

The chain uses TRBV10-2 and TRBJ1-6; TRBD1 might be the D (6 bases). The germline V gene has CDR1 WSHSY and CDR2 SAAADI. The CDR3 totals 14 residues. Trimming pared 6 bases from V and 7 bases from J, leaving 13 bases between. This CDR3 reads CASRWGQNNSPLHF. CDR3 coding DNA: TGCGCCAGCAGATGGGGACAAAACAATTCACCCCTCCACTTT.

V and J are TRBV2 and TRBJ2-7; D is uncertain. Trimming removed 4 bases at V and 6 bases at J, with 10 bases between. Germline V gives CDR1 SNHLY, CDR2 FYNNEI. This CDR3 is 12 amino acids long. The CDR3 region has the DNA TGTGCCAGCAGTGTACCAAGCGTCGAGCAGTACTTC. This gives the protein CASSVPSVEQYF.

The chain joins TRBV21-1 to TRBJ2-2. TRBV21-1 is shown as a pseudogene. CDR3 length: 18 amino acids. CDR3 in amino acids: CASSKGDQGLPRTGELFF. As DNA, the CDR3 is TGTGCCAGCAGCAAGGGAGACCAGGGCCTTCCTCGGACCGGGGAGCTGTTTTTT.

The chain combines TRBV28 with TRBJ2-2, with D hard to call. The ends were cut back, 7 bases at V and 1 base at J, with 7 bases in the middle. Germline CDR1 and CDR2: MDHEN and SYDVKM. This CDR3 spans 13 amino acids. The CDR3 DNA follows: TGTGCCAGCAAGGGTTTGAACACCGGGGAGCTGTTTTTT. Translated, it gives CASKGLNTGELFF.

The V gene is TRBV2, the J gene TRBJ1-3, with 10 bases that match TRBD1. Germline V lookup: CDR1 SNHLY, CDR2 FYNNEI. The CDR3 consists of 18 residues. Germline trimming cut 10 bases from V and 0 bases from J; bases unmatched to any gene: 15. In DNA form, the CDR3 reads TGTGCCATCACCCAGTTGGGACAGGGGCGATCCTCTGGAAACACCATATATTTT. This translates into CAITQLGQGRSSGNTIYF.

CDR3 bases: TGTGCCAGCAGCGGACTAGCGGGCCCGGCGGTTAAAAACATTCAGTACTTC. This translates into CASSGLAGPAVKNIQYF. The rearrangement joins TRBV28 to TRBJ2-4; 11 bases agree with TRBD2. V was clipped by 6 bases and J by 4 bases; unmatched bases: 11. The germline V gene encodes CDR1 MDHEN and CDR2 SYDVKM. The CDR3 spans 17 residues.

The CDR3 DNA follows: TGTGCCAGCAGCTTAGATACCACAGATACGCAGTATTTT. Protein: CASSLDTTDTQYF. This chain joins TRBV7-9 and TRBJ2-3; D uncertain. This CDR3 has 13 residues. Trimming shortened V by 1 base and J by 2 bases, and 4 bases separated the two germline ends. Germline CDR1 is SEHNR and CDR2 is FQNEAQ (reference sequence).

V and J are TRBV29-1 and TRBJ2-3; possibly TRBD1 for D (5 bases). V lost 4 bases and J 0 bases, leaving 8 bases between the germline ends. The CDR3 covers 13 residues. Germline V gives CDR1 SQVTM, CDR2 ANQGSEA. The CDR3 nucleotides read TGCAGCGTTGTAGGGGAAAGCACAGATACGCAGTATTTT. It specifies CSVVGESTDTQYF.

The CDR3 spells CASSYSRSEKLFF. The CDR3 DNA is TGTGCCAGCAGTTACTCAAGGAGTGAAAAACTGTTTTTT. This chain uses TRBV6-5 with TRBJ1-4; D gene unclear. The length of the CDR3 is 13 residues. V lost 0 bases and J 7 bases, leaving 6 bases between the germline ends. The germline gives CDR1 MNHEY, CDR2 SVGAGI.

The chain employs TRBV5-1 and TRBJ2-5; D unresolved. The germline V and J ends were trimmed by 1 base and 1 base, with 8 bases remaining between them. From germline, CDR1 is SGHRS and CDR2 YFSETQ. The CDR3 loop spans 14 amino acids. CDR3 sequence: CASSLYWSQETQYF. Here the CDR3 DNA reads TGCGCCAGCAGCTTGTATTGGTCCCAAGAGACCCAGTACTTC. The variable domain in full, with the rest retrieved from reference TRBV5-1 and TRBJ2-5, is KAGVTQTPRYLIKTRGQQVTLSCSPISGHRSVSWYQQTPGQGLQFLFEYFSETQRNKGNFPGRFSGRQFSNSRSEMNVSTLELGDSALYLCASSLYWSQETQYFGPGTRLLVL.

This clone was counted a single time. The chain employs TRBV30 and TRBJ2-1; 8 bases map to TRBD2. The CDR3 runs 15 residues. Germline V CDR1 and CDR2: GTSNPN, SVGIG (reference sequence). Trimming at V came to 2 bases and at J to 9 bases, leaving 12 bases not matched to a gene. Here the CDR3 reads CAWSFGTSLGSEQFF. DNA of the CDR3: TGTGCCTGGAGTTTCGGGACTAGTTTGGGAAGTGAGCAGTTCTTC.

This chain links TRBV29-1 with TRBJ1-2; unclear D gene. The CDR3 loop spans 12 amino acids. Germline CDR1 SQVTM, CDR2 ANQGSEA. The V gene lost 7 bases and the J gene lost 4 bases, with 13 bases spanning the gap. This CDR3 reads CSASPGGYGYTF. For the CDR3, the DNA is TGCAGCGCCAGCCCTGGCGGCTATGGCTACACCTTC.

This chain links TRBV10-2 with TRBJ2-7, with 13 bases matching TRBD2. The CDR3 is made up of 14 amino acids. The V gene's germline CDR1 is WSHSY and CDR2 SAAADI. Germline trimming cut 6 bases from V and 4 bases from J; bases unmatched to any gene: 3. The CDR3 bases are TGCGCCAGCAGACTAGCGGGAGGGGCTTACGAGCAGTACTTC. Its protein is CASRLAGGAYEQYF.

The chain has TRBV27 and TRBJ1-6, with D tentatively TRBD1 (5 bases). V was cut by 6 bases and J by 5 bases, with 11 bases left in between. This CDR3 region has 14 residues. Per the germline V gene, CDR1 is MNHEY and CDR2 is SMNVEV (reference sequence). Here the CDR3 reads CASRRGLDNSPLHF. CDR3 coding DNA: TGTGCCAGCAGGAGGGGCTTGGATAATTCACCCCTCCACTTT.

The chain links TRBV13 to TRBJ1-2; TRBD1 might be the D (5 bases). CDR3 size: 13 residues. Trimming left V 5 bases short and J 5 bases short, with 12 bases between. The germline gives CDR1 PRHDT, CDR2 FYEKMQ (reference sequence). The CDR3 region is CASSLATEYGYTF. CDR3 coding DNA: TGTGCCAGCAGCCTAGCGACAGAATATGGCTACACCTTC.

The chain employs TRBV6-1 and TRBJ1-5; D call uncertain. The CDR3 length is 16 residues. Germline V gene sequence: CDR1 MNHNS, CDR2 SASEGT. Trimming took off 0 bases at V and 0 bases at J, with 9 bases between the two ends. CDR3 nucleotides: TGTGCCAGCAGTGAAGCGACTTGGTATAGCAATCAGCCCCAGCATTTT. This codes for CASSEATWYSNQPQHF.